The clone carrying this TCR beta chain has just a few counts. Its antigen is as yet unknown. The germline CDR1 and CDR2 sequences are SNHLY and FYNNEI. Trimming pared 0 bases from V and 0 bases from J, leaving 9 bases between. The CDR3 runs 15 residues. Profiling relied on immunoSEQ multiplex PCR, and the TCRdb table lists in-frame clones only, not all of them. The sample has some 57,000 clones, around 80% seen once. Documented time point: week 47, end of study. Vaccine doses each comprised 300 ug of mutant IDH1 20-mer peptide, with topical imiquimod. Each tumor in the donors was a new WHO grade 3 or 4 astrocytoma, IDH1-mutant and ATRX-lost. These data originate in a study of a mutant IDH1 vaccine in newly diagnosed glioma. In the study overall: Patients were started on vaccination 4-6 weeks after radiotherapy alone, or with temozolomide cycles. General observations from the study: Pseudoprogression appeared unlinked to shifts in leading peripheral T cell clonotypes.

The sequence came from a woman aged 40 to 50 with glioma. Some clones in this sample may be carry-over from other donors' samples. The V and J genes are TRBV2 and TRBJ2-7; weak D call: TRBD1 (6 bases). The sequencing used PBMCs, collected from a glioma patient whose treatment included an IDH1 peptide vaccine. The CDR3 DNA follows: TGTGCCAGCAGTGAAGCAGGGGGAAGCTCCTACGAGCAGTACTTC. This translates into CASSEAGGSSYEQYF.